The following is a T cell receptor beta chain sequence with its context. Antigen unknown. This sample was taken from a study of T cell responses to AZD1222 COVID-19 vaccine. Turning to the study itself: Pooling covered second doses at about 4 or about 12 weeks. Study-level points and caveats: The study sampled repertoires only after the peak T cell response. Baseline seropositives among AZD1222 recipients totaled only five to seven. Receipt of two AZD1222 doses was followed by a rise in Spike-specific TCR breadth and depth.

The CDR3 has 16 amino acids. The germline V gene encodes CDR1 MNHEY and CDR2 SVGAGI. Trimming stripped 4 bases from V and 0 bases from J, with 13 bases between. The repertoire was sequenced with immunoSEQ multiplex PCR; TCRdb's copy has only in-frame clones and lacks some. The repertoire includes roughly 160,000 clones, 80% to 90% of them detected once, and 6.9% sits in the top ten. This receptor was taken from an adult in good health. Sample: peripheral blood, taken on day 0 of AZD1222 vaccination. The rearrangement joins TRBV6-5 to TRBJ1-5; D unresolved. CDR3 loop: CASSSPEGYSNQPQHF. CDR3 DNA sequence: TGTGCCAGCAGTTCACCCGAAGGGTATAGCAATCAGCCCCAGCATTTT.